The 15 T cell receptor beta chains in this list originate from one sample, sequenced in a study of OX40 agonist ivuxolimab in advanced cancers. The assay was immunoSEQ multiplex PCR, and TCRdb's table has in-frame clones only and misses some. Of about 20,000 clones listed, around 88% are singletons. Source: CD4+ or CD8+ T cells sorted from blood, taken in a trial of the OX40 agonist ivuxolimab. The receptors were sampled from an adult with an advanced solid tumor such as melanoma, head and neck, liver or kidney cancer.

This rearrangement joins TRBV2 to TRBJ2-7; no clear D. The CDR3 totals 15 residues. The V end was cut by 4 bases, the J end by 0 bases, with 13 bases between. Germline V gene lookup returns CDR1 SNHLY and CDR2 FYNNEI. DNA for the CDR3: TGTGCCAGCAGTGTACGGGCCGCCGCCTCCTACGAGCAGTACTTC. This encodes CASSVRAAASYEQYF.

This sequence joins TRBV13 and TRBJ1-2; D gene ambiguous. The germline gives CDR1 PRHDT, CDR2 FYEKMQ (reference sequence). Deletions cut 0 bases from V and 3 bases from J, with 8 bases between. The CDR3 is made up of 14 amino acids. The CDR3 protein is CASSLGPNYYGYTF. The CDR3 DNA follows: TGTGCCAGCAGCTTAGGTCCCAATTACTATGGCTACACCTTC. Full variable domain (outside the CDR3, taken from reference TRBV13 and TRBJ1-2): AAGVIQSPRHLIKEKRETATLKCYPIPRHDTVYWYQQGPGQDPQFLISFYEKMQSDKGSIPDRFSAQQFSDYHSELNMSSLELGDSALYFCASSLGPNYYGYTFGSGTRLTVV.

The chain is built from TRBV11-2 and TRBJ2-7, with 9 bases that match TRBD2. From germline, CDR1 is SGHAT and CDR2 FQNNGV. Losses at the gene ends were 2 bases for V and 8 bases for J; bases not matched to a gene: 16. CDR3 size: 17 residues. The CDR3 here is CASSLSLPSGNFLQQYF. The CDR3 bases are TGTGCCAGCAGCTTATCCCTCCCTAGCGGGAACTTCTTACAGCAGTACTTC.

The chain combines TRBV27 with TRBJ2-3; D is uncertain. The V end was cut by 2 bases, the J end by 6 bases, with 9 bases between. Per the germline V gene, CDR1 is MNHEY and CDR2 is SMNVEV (reference sequence). The CDR3 is made up of 13 amino acids. The CDR3 loop reads CASSLGQMDTQYF. In DNA form, the CDR3 reads TGTGCCAGCAGTTTAGGTCAGATGGATACGCAGTATTTT.

This clone was seen a handful of times. The CDR3 reads CATGNYNSPLHF. In nucleotides, the CDR3 is TGTGCCACAGGGAACTATAATTCACCCCTCCACTTT. This chain joins TRBV25-1 and TRBJ1-6, with D tentatively TRBD1 (5 bases). The CDR3 is 12 residues long. V gave up 10 bases and J gave up 3 bases, with 7 bases separating them. In germline, CDR1 is MGHDK, CDR2 SYGVNS.

The chain employs TRBV18 and TRBJ2-3, with 7 bases identical to TRBD1. The germline CDR1 and CDR2 sequences are KGHSH and LQKENI. The V gene end was trimmed by 3 bases and the J gene end by 1 base; junction bases not matched to a gene: 7. The CDR3 covers 16 residues. The DNA of the CDR3 is TGTGCCAGCTCACCTCGACAGGGAAAACGCACAGATACGCAGTATTTT. It specifies CASSPRQGKRTDTQYF.

V gene TRBV29-1 combines with J gene TRBJ1-5; D is unresolved. Germline lookup yields CDR1 SQVTM and CDR2 ANQGSEA. This CDR3 is built from 14 residues. Trimming took off 1 base at V and 7 bases at J, with 14 bases between the two ends. The CDR3 DNA follows: TGCAGCGTTGAAGCCCCCCCCCGGAGGCAGCCCCAGCATTTT. This sequence encodes CSVEAPPRRQPQHF.

The chain combines TRBV11-2 with TRBJ2-7; 8 bases match TRBD1. The CDR3 sequence is 15 residues long. Per germline, CDR1 SGHAT and CDR2 FQNNGV. V was clipped by 1 base and J by 3 bases; unmatched bases: 5. The CDR3 bases are TGTGCCAGCAGCTTAGGACAGGGGAGTCTCTACGAGCAGTACTTC. Its translation: CASSLGQGSLYEQYF.

The chain joins TRBV27 to TRBJ2-7; D unresolved. The germline V and J ends were trimmed by 6 bases and 0 bases, with 9 bases remaining between them. The V gene's germline CDR1 is MNHEY and CDR2 SMNVEV (reference sequence). This CDR3 has 13 amino acids. The CDR3 DNA reads as TGTGCCAGCAGCTCGGGCCTCTCCTACGAGCAGTACTTC. It translates to CASSSGLSYEQYF.

This chain joins TRBV7-9 and TRBJ2-7, with a possible D match to TRBD1 (5 bases). Deletions cut 1 base from V and 4 bases from J, with 14 bases between. The CDR3 has 15 amino acids. Germline V gene data show CDR1 as SEHNR and CDR2 as FQNEAQ (reference sequence). The CDR3 DNA follows: TGTGCCAGCAGCTTAGTGGCAGGGCGATTTTACGAGCAGTACTTC. It yields the protein CASSLVAGRFYEQYF. The whole variable domain, filled in from reference TRBV7-9 and TRBJ2-7, reads DTGVSQNPRHKITKRGQNVTFRCDPISEHNRLYWYRQTLGQGPEFLTYFQNEAQLEKSRLLSDRFSAERPKGSFSTLEIQRTEQGDSAMYLCASSLVAGRFYEQYFGPGTRLTVT.

The gene calls are TRBV27 and TRBJ2-5, with D possibly matching TRBD1 (5 bases). The end of the DNA is better explained by TRBJ2-7, so the J call may be wrong. CDR3 length: 15 amino acids. Germline CDR1 reads MNHEY; CDR2 reads SMNVEV (reference sequence). CDR3 bases: TGTGCCAGCAGTTTATTAGGGGTTTTGAGCTACGAGCAGTACTTC. It is translated as CASSLLGVLSYEQYF.

The chain joins TRBV29-1 to TRBJ1-1, with no clear D. Looked up from germline, CDR1 is SQVTM and CDR2 is ANQGSEA. Trimming pared 4 bases from V and 1 base from J, leaving 13 bases between. The CDR3 sequence is 14 residues long. The CDR3 reads CSVVPPRENTEAFF. CDR3 DNA: TGCAGCGTTGTTCCCCCCCGGGAGAACACTGAAGCTTTCTTT. Based on the CDR3 plus reference TRBV29-1 and TRBJ1-1, the full variable domain is SAVISQKPSRDICQRGTSLTIQCQVDSQVTMMFWYRQQPGQSLTLIATANQGSEATYESGFVIDKFPISRPNLTFSTLTVSNMSPEDSSIYLCSVVPPRENTEAFFGQGTRLTVV.

The chain has TRBV27 and TRBJ2-5; 9 bases match TRBD2. The length of the CDR3 is 15 residues. The V gene end was trimmed by 5 bases and the J gene end by 9 bases; junction bases not matched to a gene: 13. Looked up from germline, CDR1 is MNHEY and CDR2 is SMNVEV (reference sequence). CDR3 DNA: TGTGCCAGCAGTGCCTTCGCGGGAGGGTCTCGGGCCCAGTACTTC. Translation: CASSAFAGGSRAQYF.

This chain uses TRBV5-1 with TRBJ1-5, with 7 bases identical to TRBD1. Germline loops: CDR1 SGHRS, CDR2 YFSETQ. The CDR3 extends over 14 amino acids. The junction had 6 bases not matched to a gene; V was cut back by 4 bases and J by 5 bases. CDR3 in DNA: TGCGCCAGCAGCGTGGACAGGCCTGATCAGCCCCAGCATTTT. This gives the protein CASSVDRPDQPQHF.

The CDR3: CASSQGGAGTGRAEAFF. CDR3 sequence (DNA): TGTGCCAGCAGCCAAGGGGGGGCCGGGACAGGGAGGGCTGAAGCTTTCTTT. This chain uses TRBV4-2 with TRBJ1-1; 9 nucleotides match TRBD1. V trimming: 1 base; J trimming: 6 bases; junction bases outside the gene matches: 12. CDR1 is LGHNA and CDR2 is YNFKEQ in the germline V gene. CDR3 length: 17 residues.